The source of this T cell receptor beta chain is a study of CDR3 diversity in severe acne. TCRdb re-derived calls from the PCR reads in MiXCR, one entry per CDR3 protein. The sample comprises some 84,000 distinct CDR3 sequences, 45% to 55% of which are singletons, and roughly 13% rests with the top ten. Germline values: CDR1 SQVTM, CDR2 ANQGSEA. J was trimmed by 5 bases and V by 7 bases; bases with no gene match: 2. This CDR3 is 13 amino acids long. Specimen: blood. The receptor was isolated from a male donor in good health, without acne. This chain uses TRBV29-1 with TRBJ1-6, with 10 bases identical to TRBD1. The CDR3 loop reads CSAGTGDNSPLHF. The CDR3 nucleotides read TGCAGCGCTGGGACAGGGGATAATTCACCCCTCCACTTT.